The text below deals with one T cell receptor beta chain. The V gene's germline CDR1 is SNHLY and CDR2 FYNNEI. Trimming left V 7 bases short and J 1 base short, with 13 bases between. The CDR3 runs to 14 residues. Sequencing was performed with immunoSEQ multiplex PCR; in TCRdb, only in-frame clones are kept and a portion is missing. The sample includes over 120,000 clones, over 60% seen only once; the top ten take about 2.9%. The data belong to a study of blood T cell repertoires in COVID-19. Across the study: COVID-19 samples, acute and convalescent, were from the United States, Italy and Spain.

Participants spanned ages about 18 to 89 years and resided in over 20 US areas. Cohort allocation depended upon clinical history that participants reported. Sequencing was done on a sample of PBMCs or T cells enriched from blood (not recorded which). The TCR was taken from a woman aged 50 to 60 who had recovered from COVID-19. The chain joins TRBV2 to TRBJ1-1; a possible D gene is TRBD1 (5 bases). The CDR3 bases are TGTGCCAGCACCTCCCGGGGGGGGAACACTGAAGCTTTCTTT. Amino acids: CASTSRGGNTEAFF.